This record concerns one T cell receptor beta chain sequence. This CDR3 spans 14 amino acids. Germline lookup yields CDR1 GTSNPN and CDR2 SVGIG (reference sequence). V lost 1 base and J 6 bases, leaving 13 bases between the germline ends. The sample comes from a study of blood T cell repertoires in COVID-19. Across the study: Italy, Spain and the United States were the sources of the convalescent and acute COVID-19 samples.

The authors' processing: Reference gene primer amplification yielded estimated nucleated cell counts. Only in-frame clones appear in the TCRdb table, and some are missing; sequencing was by immunoSEQ multiplex PCR. The V and J calls and clone size come from that table; D and trimming were worked out from the DNA. The table lists 100,000 or so clones, 85% of them singletons, with 3.8% in the top ten. What was sequenced was peripheral blood. The source is a man between 60 and 70 years old with acute or convalescent COVID-19. This chain connects TRBV30 to TRBJ1-5; a weak D match, TRBD1 (5 bases). CDR3 loop: CAWSEVQGIQPQHF. The CDR3 DNA is TGTGCCTGGAGTGAGGTCCAGGGCATTCAGCCCCAGCATTTT.